This is a list of T cell receptor beta chains from one sample in a study of T cell responses to AZD1222 COVID-19 vaccine. Sequencing was performed with immunoSEQ multiplex PCR; in TCRdb, only in-frame clones are kept and a portion is missing. Among about 130,000 clones, about 90% were seen once, and the ten largest hold 8.5% to 12%. The sequencing here drew on peripheral blood, taken on day 0 of AZD1222 vaccination. These receptors came from an adult in good health. The CDR3 runs from the conserved cysteine through the conserved F or W. D genes are given only for firm matches. Size values are once, few and many counts, or a class for expanded clones, and some rows have none.

cdr3_length clone_size j_call v_call d_call cdr3_nt cdr3_aa
16 NA TRBJ1-5 TRBV5-5 NA TGTGCCAGCAGCTTGGGGGGCCCGAAGGGCAATCAGCCCCAGCATTTT CASSLGGPKGNQPQHF
15 NA TRBJ1-3 TRBV29-1 TRBD1 TGCAGCGTTGAAGTGGGACAGGGTTATGGAAACACCATATATTTT CSVEVGQGYGNTIYF
15 once TRBJ2-5 TRBV15 TRBD1 TGTGCCACCAGGGCGCTGACAGGGGTTGGGGAGACCCAGTACTTC CATRALTGVGETQYF
15 NA TRBJ2-1 TRBV2 TRBD2 TGTGCCAGCAGTGCGGAGACTAGCGACTACAATGAGCAGTTCTTC CASSAETSDYNEQFF
15 NA TRBJ1-2 TRBV11-2 NA TGTGCCAGCAGCCCTCCGAGTCAACCCTACTATGGCTACACCTTC CASSPPSQPYYGYTF
14 NA TRBJ2-7 TRBV5-4 NA TGTGCCAGCAGCCCCACTGCGGGGTCGCACGAGCAGTACTTC CASSPTAGSHEQYF
15 NA TRBJ1-5 TRBV2 TRBD1 TGTGCCAGCAGTGATGACCGGGACAGGAATCAGCCCCAGCATTTT CASSDDRDRNQPQHF
14 once TRBJ2-7 TRBV4-2 NA TGTGCCAGCAGCCAAGAGCGCCGGGGAAACGAGCAGTACTTC CASSQERRGNEQYF
12 NA TRBJ1-5 TRBV5-6 NA TGTGCCAGCAGCTTGGCTGCCGGGCCCCAGCATTTT CASSLAAGPQHF
14 NA TRBJ2-7 TRBV19 NA TGTGCCAGTAGTCCGGACAGAAGCTCCTACGAGCAGTACTTC CASSPDRSSYEQYF
14 NA TRBJ2-1 TRBV5-1 TRBD2 TGCGCCAGTGGAACGGGGGGCTCCTACAATGAGCAGTTCTTC CASGTGGSYNEQFF
16 NA TRBJ1-2 TRBV6-5 NA TGTGCCAGCAGTTACTGGACCACAAACGGGGACTATGGCTACACCTTC CASSYWTTNGDYGYTF
16 NA TRBJ2-5 TRBV6-1 TRBD2 TGTGCCAGCAGTGAACTAGCGGGGGGTCCTCAAGAGACCCAGTACTTC CASSELAGGPQETQYF
14 NA TRBJ2-7 TRBV19 NA TGTGCCAGTAGCCGGAACAGGGCTAGCTACGAGCAGTACTTC CASSRNRASYEQYF
15 NA TRBJ2-1 TRBV15 TRBD2 TGTGCCACCATAATGGGCGGGAGCTCCTACAATGAGCAGTTCTTC CATIMGGSSYNEQFF
14 NA TRBJ1-1 TRBV13 NA TGTGCCAGCAGCCCAGCAGGACGGACCACTGAAGCTTTCTTT CASSPAGRTTEAFF
16 NA TRBJ1-6 TRBV15 NA TGTGCCACCAGCAGAGTATGGGGGGGAGAGGATTCACCCCTCCACTTT CATSRVWGGEDSPLHF
14 NA TRBJ1-6 TRBV28 TRBD1 TGTGCCAGCAGCCTCGGGACAGGGAATTCACCCCTCCACTTT CASSLGTGNSPLHF
13 once TRBJ1-2 TRBV27 TRBD1 TGTGCCAGCCGACAGGGCCCTCATGGAGGCTACACCTTC CASRQGPHGGYTF
11 NA TRBJ1-1 TRBV30 NA TGTGCCTGGAGAGTGTCGGATGAAGCTTTCTTT CAWRVSDEAFF
16 NA TRBJ1-2 TRBV24-1 TRBD1 TGTGCCACCAGTGACAGGGGACAGGGGGCGTTCTATGGCTACACCTTC CATSDRGQGAFYGYTF
15 NA TRBJ1-2 TRBV3-1/TRBV3-2 TRBD1 TGTGCCAGCAGCCAGGAAGTAGGGGGCGGCTATGGCTACACCTTC CASSQEVGGGYGYTF
13 once TRBJ1-1 TRBV10-3 TRBD1 TGTGCCACCGGTCGTCAGGGGGGCCCTGAAGCTTTCTTT CATGRQGGPEAFF
17 NA TRBJ1-1 TRBV27 TRBD1 TGTGCCAGCAGTTCGTACAGGGGCCCAACTGTGAACACTGAAGCTTTCTTT CASSSYRGPTVNTEAFF
15 NA TRBJ1-6 TRBV3-1/TRBV3-2 NA TGTGCCAGCAGCCGACCGGGACGTTATAATTCACCCCTCCACTTT CASSRPGRYNSPLHF
12 NA TRBJ1-1 TRBV12-3/TRBV12-4 NA TGTGCCAGCAGTTACCCCCCCACTGAAGCTTTCTTT CASSYPPTEAFF
15 NA TRBJ2-7 TRBV7-2 NA TGTGCCAGCAGCTTAGCCGGGACAACCTCCTACGAGCAGTACTTC CASSLAGTTSYEQYF
14 NA TRBJ2-7 TRBV5-4 NA TGTGCCAGCAGCCCGGACTCGAACTCCTACGAGCAGTACTTC CASSPDSNSYEQYF
16 NA TRBJ2-7 TRBV28 TRBD2 TGTGCCAGCAGTCTAGCGGGAGGGCCCGGCTCCTACGAGCAGTACTTC CASSLAGGPGSYEQYF
15 NA TRBJ2-2 TRBV18 NA TGTGCCAGCTCACCACGGAGGGAGAGCACCGGGGAGCTGTTTTTT CASSPRRESTGELFF
16 NA TRBJ2-1 TRBV24-1 TRBD2 TGTGCCACCAGTGATCCCGGGACTAGAAGGATAAATGAGCAGTTCTTC CATSDPGTRRINEQFF
16 NA TRBJ1-5 TRBV4-2 NA TGTGCCAGCAGCCAAGAAGTACAGGCGATCAATCAGCCCCAGCATTTT CASSQEVQAINQPQHF
12 NA TRBJ1-2 TRBV28 NA TGTGCCAGCAGTTTAACCCTGGGCGGCTACACCTTC CASSLTLGGYTF
13 NA TRBJ2-7 TRBV11-2 NA TGTGCCAGCAGCTTATCGAGGGCCGGCGAGCAGTACTTC CASSLSRAGEQYF
13 NA TRBJ1-5 TRBV14 NA TGTGCCAGCAGCCAAGGTCCCGATCAGCCCCAGCATTTT CASSQGPDQPQHF
14 once TRBJ2-1 TRBV5-1 TRBD1 TGCGCCAGCCCTGACAGGGGTGGTTACAATGAGCAGTTCTTC CASPDRGGYNEQFF
15 NA TRBJ2-7 TRBV3-1/TRBV3-2 TRBD2 TGTGCCAGCAGCCAAGCACGGGGGGGCCAGGGCGAGCAGTACTTC CASSQARGGQGEQYF
11 NA TRBJ2-7 TRBV28 NA TGTGCCAGCAGCAAACTAGTGGAGCAGTACTTC CASSKLVEQYF
13 NA TRBJ1-5 TRBV5-6 NA TGTGCCAGCACCCTGAGGGGTGGTCAGCCCCAGCATTTT CASTLRGGQPQHF
12 few TRBJ2-1 TRBV14 NA TGTGCCAGCAGCTTACCAGGTAATGAGCAGTTCTTC CASSLPGNEQFF
15 NA TRBJ1-4 TRBV7-8 NA TGTGCCAGCAGCCGAGCGGGAGTAGTGAGCGAAAAACTGTTTTTT CASSRAGVVSEKLFF
13 NA TRBJ1-1 TRBV10-2 NA TGCGCCAGCAGTGTAAAGGGTTATACTGAAGCTTTCTTT CASSVKGYTEAFF
15 NA TRBJ1-1 TRBV5-1 TRBD1 TGCGCCAGCAGCTCTAGGACAGGGAGGGAAACTGAAGCTTTCTTT CASSSRTGRETEAFF
11 NA TRBJ2-7 TRBV20-1 TRBD2 TGCAGTGCGGGACTAGCAGGCGAGCAGTACTTC CSAGLAGEQYF
15 NA TRBJ2-7 TRBV6-6 TRBD2 TGTGCCAGCAGTTACGGGACTAGCGGCTCCTACGAGCAGTACTTC CASSYGTSGSYEQYF
16 NA TRBJ1-6 TRBV2 NA TGTGCCAGCAGTGCCGGGACTTCCGGCTATAATTCACCCCTCCACTTT CASSAGTSGYNSPLHF
13 NA TRBJ1-3 TRBV18 NA TGTGCCAGCTCACCGGTCGATGGAAACACCATATATTTT CASSPVDGNTIYF
12 NA TRBJ1-3 TRBV30 NA TGTGCCTGGAGTGTGGCGGGAAACACCATATATTTT CAWSVAGNTIYF
15 NA TRBJ1-1 TRBV19 NA TGTGCCAGTAGTATAGATACAGGGCCCTACACTGAAGCTTTCTTT CASSIDTGPYTEAFF
14 NA TRBJ2-5 TRBV19 NA TGTGCCAGTAGCCTTGACCTAGGCGGAGAGACCCAGTACTTC CASSLDLGGETQYF
15 NA TRBJ1-2 TRBV3-1/TRBV3-2 TRBD1 TGTGCCAGCAGCCAAGGGACAGGGGGAAACTATGGCTACACCTTC CASSQGTGGNYGYTF
17 once TRBJ2-2 TRBV9 TRBD1 TGTGCCAGCAGCGTCCGGACAGGTCAAGGGGGCACCGGGGAGCTGTTTTTT CASSVRTGQGGTGELFF
15 NA TRBJ1-4 TRBV15 NA TGTGCCACCAGCAGAGTTGCTACAGGTGGAGAAAAACTGTTTTTT CATSRVATGGEKLFF
14 NA TRBJ1-1 TRBV5-5 NA TGTGCCAGCAGCCAACTCACGGGGCACACTGAAGCTTTCTTT CASSQLTGHTEAFF
14 NA TRBJ1-1 TRBV4-1 NA TGCGCCAGCAGCCAAGTGGCAGAACGCGGTCCTGCTTTCTTT CASSQVAERGPAFF